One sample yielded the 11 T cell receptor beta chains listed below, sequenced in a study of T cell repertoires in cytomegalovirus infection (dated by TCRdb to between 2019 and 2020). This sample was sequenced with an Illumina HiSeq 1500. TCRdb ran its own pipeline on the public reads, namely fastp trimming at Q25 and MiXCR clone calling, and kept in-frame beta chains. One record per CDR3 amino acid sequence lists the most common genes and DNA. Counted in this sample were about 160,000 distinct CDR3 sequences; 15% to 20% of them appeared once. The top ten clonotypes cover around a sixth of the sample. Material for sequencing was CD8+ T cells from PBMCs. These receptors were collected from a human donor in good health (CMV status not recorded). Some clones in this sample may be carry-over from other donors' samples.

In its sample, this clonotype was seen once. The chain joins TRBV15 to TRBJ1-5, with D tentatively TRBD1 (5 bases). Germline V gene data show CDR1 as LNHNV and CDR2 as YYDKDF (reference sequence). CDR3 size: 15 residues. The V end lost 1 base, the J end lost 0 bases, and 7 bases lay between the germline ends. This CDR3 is CATSRAGYSNQPQHF. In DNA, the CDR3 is TGTGCCACCAGCAGAGCAGGGTATAGCAATCAGCCCCAGCATTTT.

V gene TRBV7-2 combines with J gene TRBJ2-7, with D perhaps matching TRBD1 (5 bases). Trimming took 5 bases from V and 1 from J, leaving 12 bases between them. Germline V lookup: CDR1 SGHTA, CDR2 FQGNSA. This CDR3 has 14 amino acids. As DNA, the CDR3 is TGTGCCAGCAGCCCCAGGGCCCTTTCCTACGAGCAGTACTTC. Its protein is CASSPRALSYEQYF.

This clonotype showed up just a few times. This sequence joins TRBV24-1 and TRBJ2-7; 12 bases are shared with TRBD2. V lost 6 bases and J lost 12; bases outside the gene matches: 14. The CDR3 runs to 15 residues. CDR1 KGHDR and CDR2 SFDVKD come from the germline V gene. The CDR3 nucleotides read TGTGCCACCAGTTCGCCCTGGCCTAGCGGGAGGGCTCCGTACTTC. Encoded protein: CATSSPWPSGRAPYF.

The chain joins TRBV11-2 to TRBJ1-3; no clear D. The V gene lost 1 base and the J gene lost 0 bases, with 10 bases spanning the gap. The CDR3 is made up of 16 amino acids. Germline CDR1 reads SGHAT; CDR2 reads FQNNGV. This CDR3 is CASSLGKGSSGNTIYF. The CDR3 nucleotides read TGTGCCAGCAGCTTAGGAAAAGGGAGCTCTGGAAACACCATATATTTT.

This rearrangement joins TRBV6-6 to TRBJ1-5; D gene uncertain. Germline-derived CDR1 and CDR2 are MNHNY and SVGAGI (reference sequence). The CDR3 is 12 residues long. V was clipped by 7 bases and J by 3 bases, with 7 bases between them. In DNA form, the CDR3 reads TGTGCCAGCAAAGAGTACAATCAGCCCCAGCATTTT. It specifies CASKEYNQPQHF.

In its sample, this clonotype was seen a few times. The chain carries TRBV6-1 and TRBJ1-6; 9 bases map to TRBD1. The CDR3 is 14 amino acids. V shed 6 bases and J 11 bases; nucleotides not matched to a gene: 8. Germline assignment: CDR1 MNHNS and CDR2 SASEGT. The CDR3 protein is CASREGQGGTPLHF. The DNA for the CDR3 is TGTGCCAGCAGAGAGGGACAGGGAGGGACACCCCTCCACTTT.

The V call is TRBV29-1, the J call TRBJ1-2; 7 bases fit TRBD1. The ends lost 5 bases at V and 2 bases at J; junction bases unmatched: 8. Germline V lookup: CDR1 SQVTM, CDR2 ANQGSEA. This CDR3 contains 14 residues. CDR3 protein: CSVYTGTANYGYTF. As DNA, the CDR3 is TGCAGCGTTTACACCGGGACAGCAAACTATGGCTACACCTTC.

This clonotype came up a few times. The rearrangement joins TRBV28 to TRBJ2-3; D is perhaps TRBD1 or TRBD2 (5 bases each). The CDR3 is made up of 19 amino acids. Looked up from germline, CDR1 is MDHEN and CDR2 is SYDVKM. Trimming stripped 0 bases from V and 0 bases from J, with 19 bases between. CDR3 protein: CASSLCMGEYSRSTDTQYF. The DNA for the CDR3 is TGTGCCAGCAGTTTATGCATGGGGGAGTATTCTAGGAGCACAGATACGCAGTATTTT.

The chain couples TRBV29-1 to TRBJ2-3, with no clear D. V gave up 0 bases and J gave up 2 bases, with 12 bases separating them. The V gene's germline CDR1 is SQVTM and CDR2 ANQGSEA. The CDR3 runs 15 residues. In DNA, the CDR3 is TGCAGCGTTGAAGATCGTTCAGGAACCACAGATACGCAGTATTTT. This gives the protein CSVEDRSGTTDTQYF.

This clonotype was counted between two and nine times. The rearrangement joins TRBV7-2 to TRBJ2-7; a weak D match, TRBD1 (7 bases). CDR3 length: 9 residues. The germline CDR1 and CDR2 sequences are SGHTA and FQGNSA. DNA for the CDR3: TGTGTCAGGGGGGCCGAGCAGTACTTC. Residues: CVRGAEQYF. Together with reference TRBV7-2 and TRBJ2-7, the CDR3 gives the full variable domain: GAGVSQSPSNKVTEKGKDVELRCDPISGHTALYWYRQSLGQGLEFLIYFQGNSAPDKSGLPSDRFSAERTGGSVSTLTIQRTQQEDSAVYLCVRGAEQYFGPGTRLTVT.

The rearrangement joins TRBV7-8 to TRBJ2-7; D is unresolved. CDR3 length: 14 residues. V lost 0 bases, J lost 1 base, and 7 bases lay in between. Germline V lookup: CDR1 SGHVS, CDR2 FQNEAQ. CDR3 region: CASSLAPVSYEQYF. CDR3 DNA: TGTGCCAGCAGCTTAGCGCCCGTTTCCTACGAGCAGTACTTC.